These 24 T cell receptor beta chains were sequenced from one sample in a study of OX40 agonist ivuxolimab in advanced cancers. TCRdb keeps only in-frame clones here, not all; method: immunoSEQ multiplex PCR. The data contain over 35,000 clones, 87% of them seen just once; the ten biggest clones take up 35% to 40%. The sequencing here drew on CD4+ or CD8+ T cells sorted from blood, taken in a trial of the OX40 agonist ivuxolimab. All receptors derive from an adult with an advanced solid tumor such as melanoma, head and neck, liver or kidney cancer.

This chain uses TRBV28 with TRBJ2-7; D might be TRBD2 (6 bases). V dropped 5 bases and J dropped 2 bases, with 10 bases sitting between them. CDR3 size: 13 residues. Germline V lookup: CDR1 MDHEN, CDR2 SYDVKM. In nucleotides, the CDR3 is TGTGCCAGCAGTAGGGACTCGCCCTACGAGCAGTACTTC. Translation gives CASSRDSPYEQYF.

The V call is TRBV7-3, the J call TRBJ2-7; 9 positions match TRBD1. Germline V gives CDR1 SGHTA, CDR2 FQGTGA. The CDR3 has 14 amino acids. J gave up 9 bases and V 2 bases, and 8 bases lay outside the gene matches. In DNA form, the CDR3 reads TGTGCCAGCAGCTTAGCGGGACAGGGCGCCCGGCAGTACTTC. Amino acid sequence: CASSLAGQGARQYF. The entire variable domain, with the rest obtained from reference TRBV7-3 and TRBJ2-7, is as follows: GAGVSQTPSNKVTEKGKYVELRCDPISGHTALYWYRQSLGQGPEFLIYFQGTGAADDSGLPNDRFFAVRPEGSVSTLKIQRTERGDSAVYLCASSLAGQGARQYFGPGTRLTVT.

The CDR3 DNA reads TGCGCCAGCACTCCATTAGCGGGAGGATCTGGTGAGCAGTTCTTC. Residues: CASTPLAGGSGEQFF. The chain carries TRBV5-1 and TRBJ2-1; TRBD2 agrees at 10 bases. Trimming at V came to 6 bases and at J to 9 bases, leaving 12 bases not matched to a gene. Germline V gives CDR1 SGHRS, CDR2 YFSETQ. This CDR3 region has 15 residues.

CDR3 sequence (DNA): TGTGCCAGCTCACCGCGGACGGATATAGGGGAGCTGTTTTTT. Amino acid sequence: CASSPRTDIGELFF. The rearrangement links TRBV18 to TRBJ2-2, with D uncertain. Germline V lookup: CDR1 KGHSH, CDR2 LQKENI. The CDR3 is made up of 14 amino acids. V was shortened by 3 bases and J by 8 bases, with 13 bases between the two germline ends.

This chain links TRBV19 with TRBJ2-3, with TRBD2 matching 8 bases. The germline gives CDR1 LNHDA, CDR2 SQIVND (reference sequence). The CDR3 is 15 amino acids. The junction had 10 bases not matched to a gene; V was cut back by 6 bases and J by 5 bases. CDR3 in amino acids: CASSRAGLEIDTQYF. CDR3 coding DNA: TGTGCCAGTAGCAGGGCGGGACTAGAGATAGATACGCAGTATTTT.

Only one count was recorded for this clone. The junction shows a germline mismatch at one end, possibly a read error. V usage is TRBV9 and J usage is TRBJ2-3, with D tentatively TRBD2 (6 bases). The germline CDR1 and CDR2 sequences are SGDLS and YYNGEE. The CDR3 has 17 amino acids. CDR3 residues: CASSEGIAESSTDAQYF. The CDR3 DNA follows: TGTGCCAGCAGCGAAGGAATAGCGGAGTCTAGCACAGATGCGCAGTATTTT.

The genes are TRBV5-1 and TRBJ2-7; 7 nucleotides line up with TRBD1. This CDR3 contains 14 residues. V lost 4 bases, J lost 1 base, and 5 bases stayed unmatched. Germline V lookup: CDR1 SGHRS, CDR2 YFSETQ. CDR3 sequence (DNA): TGCGCCAGCAGCCCATGGACAGGTTCCTACGAGCAGTACTTC. This gives the protein CASSPWTGSYEQYF.

V and J are TRBV7-6 and TRBJ2-5; a weak D match, TRBD1 (5 bases). The V gene's germline CDR1 is SGHVS and CDR2 FNYEAQ. The V end lost 0 bases, the J end lost 4 bases, and 6 bases lay between the germline ends. There are 13 residues in the CDR3. CDR3 in DNA: TGTGCCAGCAGCTTAGCCCAGGGAGAGACCCAGTACTTC. This encodes CASSLAQGETQYF.

This chain joins TRBV10-3 and TRBJ1-4, with D perhaps matching TRBD1 (6 bases). This CDR3 region has 21 residues. From germline, CDR1 is ENHRY and CDR2 SYGVKD. V was shortened by 4 bases and J by 1 base, with 28 bases between the two germline ends. The CDR3 loop reads CAISAFFPRGARLGTNEKLFF. Written as DNA, the CDR3 is TGTGCCATCAGTGCATTTTTCCCGCGGGGGGCGAGGTTAGGAACTAATGAAAAACTGTTTTTT.

The gene calls are TRBV2 and TRBJ1-5, with D tentatively TRBD1 (5 bases). V lost 6 bases to trimming and J lost 2 bases, with 14 bases between them. This CDR3 has 15 residues. The germline V gene has CDR1 SNHLY and CDR2 FYNNEI. CDR3 coding DNA: TGTGCCAGCAGGGCCCGGGCGGGGGGCAATCAGCCCCAGCATTTT. This codes for CASRARAGGNQPQHF.

This clone was seen only a few times. V and J are TRBV11-2 and TRBJ2-5; perhaps TRBD2 as D (6 bases). The CDR3 has 16 amino acids. Germline V gene lookup returns CDR1 SGHAT and CDR2 FQNNGV. Trimming left V 5 bases short and J 3 bases short, with 19 bases between. The CDR3 nucleotides read TGTGCCAGCAGCCCTCGCCTCCACGGGACTGAAGAGACCCAGTACTTC. It yields the protein CASSPRLHGTEETQYF.

This clone was seen just once. The chain carries TRBV11-2 and TRBJ2-2; D might be TRBD1 (5 bases). The CDR3 runs 15 residues. CDR1 SGHAT and CDR2 FQNNGV come from the germline V gene. V was pared by 5 bases and J by 3 bases, with 13 bases between. The CDR3 nucleotides are TGTGCCAGCAGCCCTAAAGACAGTTACACCGGGGAGCTGTTTTTT. It yields the protein CASSPKDSYTGELFF.

V usage is TRBV7-9 and J usage is TRBJ1-3; possible D gene TRBD1, 6 bases. Deletions cut 1 base from V and 1 base from J, with 11 bases between. This CDR3 comprises 16 residues. The V gene's germline CDR1 is SEHNR and CDR2 FQNEAQ (reference sequence). This chain's CDR3 is CASSLVAGVSGNTIYF. In nucleotides, the CDR3 is TGTGCCAGCAGCTTAGTGGCAGGGGTTTCTGGAAACACCATATATTTT.

This clone was detected a few times. This rearrangement joins TRBV4-1 to TRBJ2-5; 14 nucleotides agree with TRBD2. CDR1 MGHRA and CDR2 YSYEKL come from the germline V gene. The length of the CDR3 is 18 residues. V lost 1 base and J lost 5; bases outside the gene matches: 9. CDR3 sequence (DNA): TGCGCCAGCAGCCAAGGGGGACTAGCGGGAGTTGGTATGGAGACCCAGTACTTC. As protein: CASSQGGLAGVGMETQYF.

The rearrangement uses TRBV18 and TRBJ2-5; D is possibly TRBD2 (6 bases). Germline loops: CDR1 KGHSH, CDR2 LQKENI. Trimming took off 2 bases at V and 6 bases at J, with 16 bases between the two ends. This CDR3 has 15 residues. CDR3 sequence (DNA): TGTGCCAGCTCACCAGATGGCGGGGAGAGAAAGACCCAGTACTTC. Its protein product is CASSPDGGERKTQYF.

The chain recombines TRBV4-1 with TRBJ2-3; 7 positions agree with TRBD2. This CDR3 spans 13 amino acids. V trimming: 8 bases; J trimming: 1 base; junction bases outside the gene matches: 3. Germline V gene data show CDR1 as MGHRA and CDR2 as YSYEKL. CDR3 DNA sequence: TGCGCCAGCGGCCGGGGGGGCACAGATACGCAGTATTTT. This codes for CASGRGGTDTQYF.

The chain recombines TRBV7-9 with TRBJ2-7; TRBD1 might be the D (5 bases). The germline V gene encodes CDR1 SEHNR and CDR2 FQNEAQ (reference sequence). This CDR3 has 14 residues. The V and J ends lost 1 base and 3 bases respectively, with 10 bases between them. Here the CDR3 reads CASSLVPRDYEQYF. CDR3 bases: TGTGCCAGCAGCTTAGTCCCCAGGGACTACGAGCAGTACTTC.

This chain connects TRBV2 to TRBJ1-2, with 8 positions matching TRBD1. Trimming took 10 bases from V and 2 from J; bases not matched to a gene: 6. The CDR3 spans 13 residues. Germline V lookup: CDR1 SNHLY, CDR2 FYNNEI. CDR3 amino acids: CATPGQANYGYTF. The CDR3 DNA reads as TGTGCCACTCCGGGACAGGCCAACTATGGCTACACCTTC. Combining the CDR3 with reference TRBV2 and TRBJ1-2 gives the whole variable domain EPEVTQTPSHQVTQMGQEVILRCVPISNHLYFYWYRQILGQKVEFLVSFYNNEISEKSEIFDDQFSVERPDGSNFTLKIRSTKLEDSAMYFCATPGQANYGYTFGSGTRLTVV.

The CDR3 spells CASRAGSSYNSPLHF. The CDR3 DNA is TGTGCCAGCCGGGCGGGGAGCTCCTATAATTCACCCCTCCACTTT. The J gene is TRBJ1-6, the V gene TRBV2; D remains unclear. V was pared by 8 bases and J by 0 bases, with 11 bases between. The CDR3 length is 15 residues. The germline gives CDR1 SNHLY, CDR2 FYNNEI.

This clone was seen only once. V gene TRBV6-5 combines with J gene TRBJ2-1; 10 bases fit TRBD2. The junction had 2 bases not matched to a gene; V was cut back by 0 bases and J by 6 bases. Looked up from germline, CDR1 is MNHEY and CDR2 is SVGAGI. This CDR3 contains 15 residues. In DNA form, the CDR3 reads TGTGCCAGCAGTTACTCGGTAGCGGGAGGCAATGAGCAGTTCTTC. It translates to CASSYSVAGGNEQFF.

The V call is TRBV5-1, the J call TRBJ1-2, with unresolved D. The CDR3 is 14 residues long. CDR1 is SGHRS and CDR2 is YFSETQ in the germline V gene. The V end was cut by 0 bases, the J end by 0 bases, with 6 bases between. The CDR3 sequence: CASSLEGANYGYTF. As DNA, the CDR3 is TGCGCCAGCAGCTTGGAAGGAGCTAACTATGGCTACACCTTC.

DNA of the CDR3: TGCGCCAGCAGTCGGGACTACGACACCGGGGAGCTGTTTTTT. Protein sequence: CASSRDYDTGELFF. The rearrangement uses TRBV5-1 and TRBJ2-2; 7 bases are a match to TRBD2. From germline, CDR1 is SGHRS and CDR2 YFSETQ. With 5 bases clipped from V and 3 bases from J, the junction kept 4 bases outside the gene matches. The CDR3 is made up of 14 amino acids.

This chain's CDR3 is CASSDPIGRETGELFF. The CDR3 coding sequence is TGTGCCAGCAGCGACCCAATCGGTCGGGAAACCGGGGAGCTGTTTTTT. The chain is built from TRBV11-2 and TRBJ2-2; TRBD2 might be the D (5 bases). Germline values: CDR1 SGHAT, CDR2 FQNNGV. V dropped 5 bases and J dropped 5 bases, with 18 bases sitting between them. This CDR3 is built from 16 residues.

The chain is built from TRBV7-8 and TRBJ1-2, with a tentative D call TRBD1 (5 bases). V shed 4 bases and J shed 8 bases, with 17 bases lying between them. The CDR3 has 14 amino acids. Germline CDR1 and CDR2: SGHVS and FQNEAQ. The CDR3 DNA sequence: TGTGCCAGCAGCTCACCCGGAGAGGGGCGAGGCTACACCTTC. It is translated as CASSSPGEGRGYTF.